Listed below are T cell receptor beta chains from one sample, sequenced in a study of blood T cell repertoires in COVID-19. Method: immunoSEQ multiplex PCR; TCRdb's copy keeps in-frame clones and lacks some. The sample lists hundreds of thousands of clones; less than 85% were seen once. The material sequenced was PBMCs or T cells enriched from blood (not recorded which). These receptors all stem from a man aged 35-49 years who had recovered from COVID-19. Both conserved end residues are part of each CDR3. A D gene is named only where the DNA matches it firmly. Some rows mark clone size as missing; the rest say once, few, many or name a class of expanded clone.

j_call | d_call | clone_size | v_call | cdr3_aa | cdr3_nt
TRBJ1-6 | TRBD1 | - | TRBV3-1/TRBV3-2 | CASSQSSGTVYNSPLHF | TGTGCCAGCAGCCAATCTTCCGGGACAGTCTATAATTCACCCCTCCACTTT
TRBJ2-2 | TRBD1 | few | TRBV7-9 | CASSLDRVWELFF | TGTGCCAGCAGCTTGGACAGGGTCTGGGAGCTGTTTTTT
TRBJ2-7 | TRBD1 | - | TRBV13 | CAFEDRGGHEQYF | TGTGCCTTTGAGGACAGGGGAGGGCACGAGCAGTACTTC
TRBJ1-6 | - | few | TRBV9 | CASSVGPGENYNSPLHF | TGTGCCAGCAGCGTAGGTCCCGGAGAAAACTATAATTCACCCCTCCACTTT
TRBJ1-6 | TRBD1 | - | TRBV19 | CASSISGTGHSPLHF | TGTGCCAGTAGTATTTCCGGGACAGGCCATTCACCCCTCCACTTT
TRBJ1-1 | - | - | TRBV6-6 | CASSYSIGGTEAFF | TGTGCCAGCAGTTACTCCATAGGGGGCACTGAAGCTTTCTTT
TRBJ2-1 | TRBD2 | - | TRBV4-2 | CASSQGLADNEQFF | TGTGCCAGCAGCCAAGGACTAGCGGACAATGAGCAGTTCTTC
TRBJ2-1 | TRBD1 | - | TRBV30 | CAWDPGQGTEQFF | TGTGCCTGGGATCCGGGACAGGGTACCGAGCAGTTCTTC
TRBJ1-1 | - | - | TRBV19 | CASNQAPGTEAFF | TGTGCCAGTAATCAGGCCCCGGGGACTGAAGCTTTCTTT
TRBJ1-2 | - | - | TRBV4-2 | CASSQEGPRTLSYGYTF | TGTGCCAGCAGCCAAGAGGGCCCCCGTACGTTGAGCTATGGCTACACCTTC
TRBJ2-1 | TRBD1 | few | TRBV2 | CASSEARQGDEQFF | TGTGCCAGCAGTGAAGCCCGGCAGGGGGATGAGCAGTTCTTC
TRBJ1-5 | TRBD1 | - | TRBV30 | CAWSEGARVPQHF | TGTGCCTGGAGTGAGGGGGCGCGGGTGCCCCAGCATTTT
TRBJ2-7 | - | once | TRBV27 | CASSKTWTVLYEQYF | TGTGCCAGCAGTAAGACTTGGACAGTCCTCTACGAGCAGTACTTC
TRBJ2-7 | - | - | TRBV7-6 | CASSKGVLETYEQYF | TGTGCCAGCAGCAAAGGGGTCCTAGAAACCTACGAGCAGTACTTC
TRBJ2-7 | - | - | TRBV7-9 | CASRGGSDYEQYF | TGTGCCAGCAGGGGGGGATCGGACTACGAGCAGTACTTC
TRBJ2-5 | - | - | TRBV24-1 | CATTSGGGEGGETQYF | TGTGCCACCACCTCGGGGGGCGGGGAAGGCGGTGAGACCCAGTACTTC
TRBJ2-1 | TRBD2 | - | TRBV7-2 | CASSLVPGLAGVAEQFF | TGTGCCAGCAGCTTAGTCCCGGGACTAGCGGGAGTAGCTGAGCAGTTCTTC
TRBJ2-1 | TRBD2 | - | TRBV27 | CASSVGLAGRNEQFF | TGTGCCAGCAGTGTGGGACTAGCGGGACGCAATGAGCAGTTCTTC
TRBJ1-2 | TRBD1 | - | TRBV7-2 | CASSPDRVPNYGYTF | TGTGCCAGCAGCCCTGACAGGGTACCTAACTATGGCTACACCTTC
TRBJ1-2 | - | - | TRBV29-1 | CSVGPRAGGDGYTF | TGCAGCGTGGGGCCCCGGGCCGGCGGGGACGGCTACACCTTC
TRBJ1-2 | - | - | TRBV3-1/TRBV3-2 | CASSQARQLYGYTF | TGTGCCAGCAGCCAAGCCCGACAGCTCTATGGCTACACCTTC
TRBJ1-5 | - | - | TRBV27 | CASSNRAGNQPQHF | TGTGCCAGCAGTAACAGGGCCGGGAATCAGCCCCAGCATTTT
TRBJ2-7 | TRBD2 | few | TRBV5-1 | CASQRDNSYEQYF | TGCGCCAGCCAGCGGGATAACTCCTACGAGCAGTACTTC
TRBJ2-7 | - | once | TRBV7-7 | CASSLALGLSYEQYF | TGTGCTAGCAGCTTAGCGTTGGGACTCTCCTACGAGCAGTACTTC
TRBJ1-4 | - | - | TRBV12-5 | CASGTPINEKLFF | TGTGCTAGTGGAACTCCCATAAATGAAAAACTGTTTTTT